This T cell receptor beta chain was recovered during a study of blood T cell repertoires in COVID-19. As for the study in general: Researchers got acute and convalescent COVID-19 samples from the United States, Italy and Spain.

Remarks on this clone: One end of the junction varies from germline; a read error may be responsible.

Clones were sequenced by immunoSEQ multiplex PCR, and TCRdb holds only the in-frame ones, with some missing. The sample has 53,000 or so clones; 60% to 80% are singletons. The CDR3 has 14 residues. CDR1 is SGHAT and CDR2 is FQNNGV in the germline V gene. What was sequenced was peripheral blood. The TCR originated in a man between 65 and 80 years old with active or convalescent COVID-19. The V call is TRBV11-2, the J call TRBJ2-5, with a weak D call TRBD2 (6 bases). The chain's CDR3 is CASSLVAGLETQYF. The CDR3 DNA is TGTGCCAGCAGTTTAGTGGCGGGGTTGGAGACCCAGTACTTC.